The 22 T cell receptor beta chains in this list originate from one sample, sequenced in a study of CD8+ T cells in alopecia areata. Following extraction, RNA underwent reverse transcription to cDNA, which served as the sequencing template. TCRdb keeps only in-frame clones here, not all; method: immunoSEQ multiplex PCR. The data contain about 180,000 clones, 59% of them singletons. The sequenced sample was CD4+ T cells sorted from blood, obtained at week 0. The source of these receptors is a human donor with alopecia areata.

The sample holds a few counts of this clone. This rearrangement joins TRBV30 to TRBJ1-1, with 8 bases lining up with TRBD1. The CDR3 sequence is 11 residues long. Per the germline V gene, CDR1 is GTSNPN and CDR2 is SVGIG (reference sequence). Unmatched junction bases numbered 5, after V lost 2 bases and J lost 12 bases. The CDR3 DNA reads as TGTGCCTGGAGTACCGGACAGGGAACTTTCTTT. Translation: CAWSTGQGTFF.

The rearrangement joins TRBV27 to TRBJ1-1, with a weak D call TRBD1 (5 bases). Germline loops: CDR1 MNHEY, CDR2 SMNVEV (reference sequence). The ends were cut back, 8 bases at V and 3 bases at J, with 13 bases in the middle. CDR3 length: 13 residues. This CDR3 reads CASFGAVDTEAFF. CDR3 sequence (DNA): TGTGCCAGCTTTGGGGCCGTCGACACTGAAGCTTTCTTT.

The J gene is TRBJ2-5, the V gene TRBV6-1; D is uncertain. Trimming shortened V by 6 bases and J by 0 bases, and 20 bases separated the two germline ends. Germline loops: CDR1 MNHNS, CDR2 SASEGT. The CDR3 spans 17 residues. CDR3 DNA: TGTGCCAGCAGGGAACTATCTGCCGGGCTGTACCAAGAGACCCAGTACTTC. Its protein is CASRELSAGLYQETQYF.

As to this clone: Its ends do not fully match the called genes, so a read error is possible. The rearrangement links TRBV7-7 to TRBJ1-6; D remains ambiguous. Germline V gene lookup returns CDR1 SSHAT and CDR2 FNYEAQ (reference sequence). The CDR3 sequence is 13 residues long. For the CDR3, the DNA is TGTGCTAGCAGCTTAGATCGGGATTCACCCCTCCACTTT. Translated, it gives CASSLDRDSPLHF.

This chain links TRBV14 with TRBJ2-4; no clear D gene. This CDR3 is 14 amino acids long. Germline values: CDR1 SGHDN, CDR2 FVKESK. V lost 0 bases to trimming and J lost 0 bases, with 3 bases between them. CDR3 protein: CASSQELAKNIQYF. CDR3 coding DNA: TGTGCCAGCAGCCAAGAGTTAGCCAAAAACATTCAGTACTTC.

The chain joins TRBV6-5 to TRBJ2-5, with TRBD2 identical over 9 bases. Germline CDR1 is MNHEY and CDR2 is SVGAGI. CDR3 size: 14 residues. After removal of 6 bases from V and 3 bases from J, the junction contained 5 bases not matched to a gene. The CDR3 region has the DNA TGTGCCAGCAGCCGGGCGGGGGGGGAAGAGACCCAGTACTTC. This encodes CASSRAGGEETQYF.

The rearrangement uses TRBV2 and TRBJ2-5, with 7 nucleotides matching TRBD1. The V segment lost 6 bases and the J segment 4 bases; nucleotides outside the gene matches: 2. The germline V gene encodes CDR1 SNHLY and CDR2 FYNNEI. The CDR3 covers 12 residues. CDR3 bases: TGTGCCAGCAGGGGACAGATAGAGACCCAGTACTTC. It yields the protein CASRGQIETQYF.

The rearrangement uses TRBV9 and TRBJ2-3; 8 bases fit TRBD1. The V gene's germline CDR1 is SGDLS and CDR2 YYNGEE. This CDR3 comprises 15 residues. After removal of 0 bases from V and 1 base from J, the junction contained 1 base not matched to a gene. CDR3 in amino acids: CASSVEGQGTDTQYF. Here the CDR3 DNA reads TGTGCCAGCAGCGTAGAGGGACAGGGCACAGATACGCAGTATTTT.

The chain joins TRBV30 to TRBJ1-5; D might be TRBD1 (6 bases). Germline V lookup: CDR1 GTSNPN, CDR2 SVGIG (reference sequence). Trimming shortened V by 0 bases and J by 6 bases, and 15 bases separated the two germline ends. The CDR3 runs to 15 residues. For the CDR3, the DNA is TGTGCCTGGAGTGTAGTAGGGGGGCGAGGTCAGCCCCAGCATTTT. This gives the protein CAWSVVGGRGQPQHF.

This chain joins TRBV30 and TRBJ1-1; D gene unclear. In germline, CDR1 is GTSNPN, CDR2 SVGIG (reference sequence). The CDR3 consists of 14 residues. V was trimmed by 2 bases and J by 4 bases, leaving 14 bases between them. The CDR3 coding sequence is TGTGCCTGGAGTCCCGCAGGTCGGGGCACTGAAGCTTTCTTT. Its translation: CAWSPAGRGTEAFF.

The V gene is TRBV30, the J gene TRBJ2-1, with 7 nucleotides matching TRBD1. In germline, CDR1 is GTSNPN, CDR2 SVGIG (reference sequence). The CDR3 sequence is 14 residues long. V lost 4 bases, J lost 4 bases, and 7 bases stayed unmatched. The CDR3: CAWNANRGYNEQFF. The CDR3 DNA follows: TGTGCCTGGAACGCGAACAGGGGTTACAATGAGCAGTTCTTC.

This chain joins TRBV29-1 and TRBJ2-3; 8 bases are a match to TRBD2. Trimming removed 3 bases from V and 4 bases from J; junction bases left unmatched: 6. The germline V gene encodes CDR1 SQVTM and CDR2 ANQGSEA. There are 14 residues in the CDR3. The CDR3 loop reads CSVDPSGGPDTQYF. The DNA of the CDR3 is TGCAGCGTTGATCCCAGCGGGGGCCCAGATACGCAGTATTTT.

This rearrangement joins TRBV4-2 to TRBJ2-7, with D hard to call. Trimming pared 0 bases from V and 6 bases from J, leaving 3 bases between. The CDR3 sequence is 11 residues long. Per germline, CDR1 LGHNA and CDR2 YNFKEQ. The CDR3 loop is CASSQETEQYF. CDR3 nucleotide sequence: TGTGCCAGCAGCCAAGAGACCGAGCAGTACTTC.

CDR3 sequence (DNA): TGTGCCAGCAGCGACGGAGCAAACCCTAGCACAGATACGCAGTATTTT. The encoded protein is CASSDGANPSTDTQYF. The rearrangement links TRBV7-3 to TRBJ2-3; D not resolved. With 5 bases removed from V and 0 bases from J, the gap between germline ends came to 15 bases. This CDR3 is 16 amino acids long. The germline CDR1 and CDR2 sequences are SGHTA and FQGTGA.

The V gene is TRBV18, the J gene TRBJ1-5; TRBD1 matches at 8 bases. The CDR3 totals 17 residues. CDR1 and CDR2 from the germline V gene are KGHSH and LQKENI. Germline trimming cut 2 bases from V and 0 bases from J; bases unmatched to any gene: 6. This CDR3 is CASSPGTGVPSNQPQHF. CDR3 nucleotides: TGTGCCAGCTCACCAGGGACAGGCGTCCCTAGCAATCAGCCCCAGCATTTT.

This clone was seen only a few times. V and J are TRBV6-5 and TRBJ1-1; D call uncertain. The CDR3 spans 12 residues. Trimming removed 4 bases at V and 8 bases at J, with 11 bases between. Germline V lookup: CDR1 MNHEY, CDR2 SVGAGI. CDR3 amino acids: CASSFSGGEAFF. In nucleotides, the CDR3 is TGTGCCAGCAGTTTCTCGGGCGGGGAAGCTTTCTTT.

The J gene is TRBJ2-7, the V gene TRBV25-1; D remains unclear. From germline, CDR1 is MGHDK and CDR2 SYGVNS. The CDR3 covers 14 residues. V dropped 0 bases and J dropped 3 bases, with 9 bases sitting between them. The CDR3 spells CASSEYGHYYEQYF. DNA for the CDR3: TGTGCCAGCAGTGAATACGGCCACTACTACGAGCAGTACTTC.

This sequence joins TRBV7-9 and TRBJ2-5; D remains unclear. Per germline, CDR1 SEHNR and CDR2 FQNEAQ (reference sequence). Trimming took 4 bases from V and 5 from J, leaving 8 bases between them. The CDR3 has 12 residues. The CDR3 nucleotides read TGTGCCAGCAGCTCCCCGTCTGAGACCCAGTACTTC. Translation gives CASSSPSETQYF.

The genes are TRBV15 and TRBJ1-2, with no clear D. The V end was cut by 0 bases, the J end by 3 bases, with 11 bases between. The CDR3 extends over 15 amino acids. Germline V gene sequence: CDR1 LNHNV, CDR2 YYDKDF (reference sequence). CDR3 sequence: CATSRDWGGDYGYTF. The CDR3 DNA is TGTGCCACCAGCAGAGATTGGGGTGGGGACTATGGCTACACCTTC.

V gene TRBV30 combines with J gene TRBJ1-4; 7 positions match TRBD1. Germline CDR1 and CDR2: GTSNPN and SVGIG (reference sequence). The CDR3 covers 13 residues. V shed 4 bases and J 6 bases; nucleotides not matched to a gene: 5. CDR3 nucleotides: TGTGCCTGGAACAGGGGCAACGATGAAAAACTGTTTTTT. Translating it yields CAWNRGNDEKLFF.

The gene calls are TRBV30 and TRBJ1-1; no definite D call. Trimming cost V 5 bases and J 0 bases, with 10 bases left between them. The CDR3 runs 13 residues. Germline CDR1 and CDR2: GTSNPN and SVGIG (reference sequence). Here the CDR3 DNA reads TGTGCCTGGGTGGACGGGATGAACACTGAAGCTTTCTTT. Its translation is CAWVDGMNTEAFF.

The genes are TRBV29-1 and TRBJ1-5; possibly TRBD1 for D (5 bases). Germline assignment: CDR1 SQVTM and CDR2 ANQGSEA. The CDR3 consists of 13 residues. V was shortened by 4 bases and J by 3 bases, with 10 bases between the two germline ends. Here the CDR3 DNA reads TGCAGCGTTGGGCAGGGCTACAATCAGCCCCAGCATTTT. Encoded protein: CSVGQGYNQPQHF.